This T cell receptor beta chain was found in a study of vaccination and CD4 T cells after COVID-19. The CDR3 spans 12 residues. V dropped 5 bases and J dropped 8 bases, with 12 bases sitting between them. CDR1 and CDR2 from the germline V gene are SGHTA and FQGNSA. This clonotype was picked up a small number of times. The antigen is unknown. Treatment indicated: roughly 11-day PBMC culture with coronavirus spike peptide pools or control peptides (ViraFEST assay). ViraFEST sequenced TCRs after peptide-pool expansion of antigen-specific T cells. An Oncomine TCR Beta short-read assay was used to sequence the DNA from cultured CD4+ T cells. TCRdb analysed the PCR reads with MiXCR anew, one entry per CDR3 protein. The profile shows 3,000 to 4,000 distinct CDR3 sequences, around three quarters of them singletons.

The specimen sequenced was CD4+ T cells from blood, cultured in vitro. The chain joins TRBV7-2 to TRBJ1-2; no clear D. This TCR was recovered from a human donor who had recovered from COVID-19. DNA of the CDR3: TGTGCCAGCAGCCAAGACCGAAAGGGCTACACCTTC. Its protein product is CASSQDRKGYTF.